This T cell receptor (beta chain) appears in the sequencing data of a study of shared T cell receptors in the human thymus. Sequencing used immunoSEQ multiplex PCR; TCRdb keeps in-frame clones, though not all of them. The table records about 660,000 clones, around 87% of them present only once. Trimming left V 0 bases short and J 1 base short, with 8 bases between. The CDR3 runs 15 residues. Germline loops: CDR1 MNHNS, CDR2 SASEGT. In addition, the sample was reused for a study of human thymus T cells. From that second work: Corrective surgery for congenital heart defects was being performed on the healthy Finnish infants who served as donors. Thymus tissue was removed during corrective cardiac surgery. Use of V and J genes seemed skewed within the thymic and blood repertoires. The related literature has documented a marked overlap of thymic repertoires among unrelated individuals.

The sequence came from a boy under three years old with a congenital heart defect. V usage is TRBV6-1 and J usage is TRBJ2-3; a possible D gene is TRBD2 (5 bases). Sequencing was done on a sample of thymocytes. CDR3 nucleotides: TGTGCCAGCAGTGAAGCGGTGAGGGGCACAGATACGCAGTATTTT. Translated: CASSEAVRGTDTQYF.